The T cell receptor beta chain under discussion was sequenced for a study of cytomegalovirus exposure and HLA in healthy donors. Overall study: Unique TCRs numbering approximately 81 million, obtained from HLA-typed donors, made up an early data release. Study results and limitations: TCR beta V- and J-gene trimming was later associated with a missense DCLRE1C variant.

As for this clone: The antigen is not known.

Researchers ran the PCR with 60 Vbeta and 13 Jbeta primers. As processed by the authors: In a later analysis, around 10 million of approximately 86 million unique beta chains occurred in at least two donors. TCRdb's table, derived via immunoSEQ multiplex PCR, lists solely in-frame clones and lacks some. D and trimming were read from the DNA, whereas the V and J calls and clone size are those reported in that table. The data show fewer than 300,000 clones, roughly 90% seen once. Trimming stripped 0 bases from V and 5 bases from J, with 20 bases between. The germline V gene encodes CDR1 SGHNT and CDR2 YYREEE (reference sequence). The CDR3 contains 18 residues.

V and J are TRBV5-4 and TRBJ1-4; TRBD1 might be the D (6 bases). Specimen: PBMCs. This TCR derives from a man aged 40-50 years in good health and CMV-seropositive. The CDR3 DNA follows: TGTGCCAGCAGCTTGGAAGAGGGGGATTGGTTGGGGAATGAAAAACTGTTTTTT. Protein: CASSLEEGDWLGNEKLFF.